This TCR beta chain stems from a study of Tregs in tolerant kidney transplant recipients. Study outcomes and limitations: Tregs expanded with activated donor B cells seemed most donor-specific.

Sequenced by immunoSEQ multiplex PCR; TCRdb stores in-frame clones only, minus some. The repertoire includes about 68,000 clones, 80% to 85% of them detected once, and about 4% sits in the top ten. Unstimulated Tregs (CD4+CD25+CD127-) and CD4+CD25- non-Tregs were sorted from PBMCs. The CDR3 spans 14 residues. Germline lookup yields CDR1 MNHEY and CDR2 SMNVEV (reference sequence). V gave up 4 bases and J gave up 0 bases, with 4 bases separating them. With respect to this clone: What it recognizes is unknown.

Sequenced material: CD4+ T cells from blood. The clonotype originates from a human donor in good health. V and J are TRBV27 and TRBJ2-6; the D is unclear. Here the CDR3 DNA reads TGTGCCAGCAGTTACACCTCTGGGGCCAACGTCCTGACTTTC. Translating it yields CASSYTSGANVLTF.